This TCR beta chain stems from a study of PD-1 blockade in classical Hodgkin lymphoma. Study in general: Patients were administered nivolumab (3 mg/kg intravenously) every 2 weeks. Whole-study findings and limits: Reports described newly diagnosed patients as having lower baseline TCR diversity than healthy donors. Exclusion removed patients who began nivolumab under 1 year after ASCT.

About this clone itself: Its antigen is undetermined.

V lost 6 bases and J lost 3, with 11 bases in between. The CDR3 loop spans 13 amino acids. Germline lookup yields CDR1 MNHEY and CDR2 SMNVEV (reference sequence). Brentuximab vedotin exposure varied among the patients, all of whom had relapsed after autologous stem cell transplantation. TCRdb's table, derived via immunoSEQ multiplex PCR, lists solely in-frame clones and lacks some. The table records about 41,000 clones, 86% of them present only once. The receptor comes from a human donor with classical Hodgkin lymphoma. Material: peripheral blood mononuclear cells (PBMCs), obtained before the second cycle of nivolumab. The V and J genes are TRBV27 and TRBJ1-2; weak D call: TRBD1 (5 bases). CDR3 in DNA: TGTGCCAGCAGGCGGGACGGGGACTATGGCTACACCTTC. This translates into CASRRDGDYGYTF.